Below, 4 T cell receptor beta chains from the same sample are listed, as sequenced in a study of T cells in Graves' hyperthyroidism and ophthalmopathy. There were TCR beta CDR3 regions amplified from RNA transcripts. HTBI primers were the set used in a first-round RT-PCR of the TCR CDR3. Using its own MiXCR run on the multiplex PCR reads, TCRdb lists one record per CDR3 protein. This sample has a few hundred thousand distinct CDR3 sequences; about 20% occur once, and the top ten carry approximately 49%. The sequenced sample consisted of blood. The receptors come from a woman in her 70s with Graves' ophthalmopathy.

This clonotype was seen ten or more times. The chain employs TRBV6-5 and TRBJ1-1; TRBD1 might be the D (5 bases). The CDR3 spans 14 residues. Germline V gives CDR1 MNHEY, CDR2 SVGAGI. The V gene lost 2 bases and the J gene lost 9 bases, with 16 bases spanning the gap. Here the CDR3 reads CASSYELGLVKAFF. The CDR3 DNA follows: TGTGCCAGCAGTTACGAGCTGGGGCTGGTGAAAGCTTTCTTT.

This clonotype was recorded at least ten times. The chain uses TRBV28 and TRBJ2-7, with 8 bases aligning to TRBD2. CDR3 length: 20 amino acids. Trimming cost V 3 bases and J 3 bases; bases outside gene matches: 22. Per germline, CDR1 MDHEN and CDR2 SYDVKM. CDR3 sequence: CASSFKGPRSWSGSYYEQYF. In DNA, the CDR3 is TGTGCCAGCAGTTTTAAGGGCCCCCGGAGTTGGAGCGGGAGCTACTACGAGCAGTACTTC.

The table lists this clonotype with many counts. The J gene is TRBJ2-2, the V gene TRBV7-2; 11 bases fit TRBD2. The CDR3 totals 16 residues. CDR1 SGHTA and CDR2 FQGNSA come from the germline V gene. Trimming removed 1 base from V and 4 bases from J; junction bases left unmatched: 2. Here the CDR3 reads CASSLVAGGLTGELFF. Here the CDR3 DNA reads TGTGCCAGCAGCTTAGTAGCGGGAGGGCTCACCGGGGAGCTGTTTTTT.

The chain is built from TRBV4-3 and TRBJ2-7; 7 positions agree with TRBD2. CDR1 LGHNA and CDR2 YSLEER come from the germline V gene. There are 15 residues in the CDR3. J lost 3 bases, V lost 0 bases, and 5 bases had no gene match. CDR3 protein: CASSQDEASGYEQYF. The CDR3 DNA follows: TGCGCCAGCAGCCAAGATGAGGCTAGCGGCTACGAGCAGTACTTC.